Sequencing of this T cell receptor beta chain was carried out in a study of beta chain features in type 1 diabetes. General observations from the study: The naive, central memory and Treg TCRB repertoires of patients appeared to be more similar to one another than those of healthy donors. TCRB rearrangement may or may not be influenced by HLA type; here this remained unresolved.

This clone was recorded a few times. Its antigen is still unknown. Expressed TCRB transcripts were sequenced, since all the RNA that had been isolated was reverse transcribed. The table came from immunoSEQ multiplex PCR; TCRdb's copy has only in-frame clones and leaves some out. Of 350,000 to 400,000 clones listed, about 16% are singletons. This CDR3 is 13 amino acids long. CDR1 SGHRS and CDR2 YFSETQ come from the germline V gene. V lost 1 base and J lost 3, with 8 bases in between. The source material was naive CD4+ T cells from blood. This TCR was recovered from a woman younger than 35 in good health. The chain links TRBV5-1 to TRBJ2-7; D uncertain. CDR3 residues: CASSLSQVYEQYF. DNA of the CDR3: TGCGCCAGCAGCTTGTCGCAGGTCTACGAGCAGTACTTC.